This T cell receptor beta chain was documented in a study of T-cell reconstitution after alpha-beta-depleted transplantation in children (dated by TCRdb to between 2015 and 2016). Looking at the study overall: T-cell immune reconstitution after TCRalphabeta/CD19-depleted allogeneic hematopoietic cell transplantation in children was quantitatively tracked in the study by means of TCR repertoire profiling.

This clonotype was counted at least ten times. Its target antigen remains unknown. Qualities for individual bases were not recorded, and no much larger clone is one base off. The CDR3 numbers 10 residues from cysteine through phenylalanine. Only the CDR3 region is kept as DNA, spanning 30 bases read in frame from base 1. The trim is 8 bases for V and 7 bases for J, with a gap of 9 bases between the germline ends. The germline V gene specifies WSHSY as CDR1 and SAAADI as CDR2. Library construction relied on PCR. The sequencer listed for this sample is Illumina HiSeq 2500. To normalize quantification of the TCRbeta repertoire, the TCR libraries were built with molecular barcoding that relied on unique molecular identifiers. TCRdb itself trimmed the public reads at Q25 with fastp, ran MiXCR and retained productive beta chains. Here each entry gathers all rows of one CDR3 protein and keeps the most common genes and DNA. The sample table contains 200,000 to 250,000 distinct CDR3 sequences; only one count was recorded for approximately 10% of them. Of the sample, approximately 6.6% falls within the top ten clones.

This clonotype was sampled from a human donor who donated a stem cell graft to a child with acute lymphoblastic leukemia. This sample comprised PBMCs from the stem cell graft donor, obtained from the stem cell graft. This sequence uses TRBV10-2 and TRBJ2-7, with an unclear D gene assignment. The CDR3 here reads CASASKEQYF. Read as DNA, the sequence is TGCGCCAGCGCCTCTAAAGAGCAGTACTTC.